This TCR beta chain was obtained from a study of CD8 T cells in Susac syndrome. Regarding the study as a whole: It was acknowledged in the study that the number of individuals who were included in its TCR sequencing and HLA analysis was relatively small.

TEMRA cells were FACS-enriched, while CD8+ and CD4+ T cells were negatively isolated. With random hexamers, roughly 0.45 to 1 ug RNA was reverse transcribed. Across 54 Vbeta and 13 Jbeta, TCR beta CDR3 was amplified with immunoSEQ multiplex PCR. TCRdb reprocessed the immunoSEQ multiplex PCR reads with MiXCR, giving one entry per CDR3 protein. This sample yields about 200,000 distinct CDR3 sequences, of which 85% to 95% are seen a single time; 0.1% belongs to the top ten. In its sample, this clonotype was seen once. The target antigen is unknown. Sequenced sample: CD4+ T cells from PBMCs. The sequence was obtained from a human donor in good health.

The CDR3 DNA sequence: TGTGCCAGCAGCTGGGCCGGGGCGCCCGGGGAGCTGTTTTTT. This translates into CASSWAGAPGELFF. This chain connects TRBV5-4 to TRBJ2-2; D tentatively fits TRBD1 or TRBD2 (5 bases each). This CDR3 comprises 14 residues. Trimming removed 3 bases at V and 6 bases at J, with 12 bases between. Looked up from germline, CDR1 is SGHNT and CDR2 is YYREEE (reference sequence).